This passage covers 24 T cell receptor beta chains from one sample sequenced in a study of OX40 agonist ivuxolimab in advanced cancers. Sequencing used immunoSEQ multiplex PCR; TCRdb keeps in-frame clones, though not all of them. The data hold around 11,000 clones, with roughly 81% observed a single time. Sequencing was performed on CD4+ or CD8+ T cells sorted from blood, taken in a trial of the OX40 agonist ivuxolimab. Source of these receptors: an adult with an advanced solid tumor such as melanoma, head and neck, liver or kidney cancer.

For the CDR3, the DNA is TGTGCCAGCAGTTTATGGGGTTTTGTAGCTAGCACAGATACGCAGTATTTT. Residues: CASSLWGFVASTDTQYF. This rearrangement joins TRBV27 to TRBJ2-3; no reliable D call. There are 17 residues in the CDR3. CDR1 MNHEY and CDR2 SMNVEV come from the germline V gene (reference sequence). The V end lost 1 base, the J end lost 0 bases, and 14 bases lay between the germline ends.

V is TRBV2 and J is TRBJ1-5; TRBD1 agrees at 8 bases. The J segment lost 4 bases and the V segment lost 6 bases, leaving 11 bases of the junction unmatched. Germline assignment: CDR1 SNHLY and CDR2 FYNNEI. The CDR3 loop spans 16 amino acids. The CDR3 spells CASRTSTGELNQPQHF. The CDR3 DNA reads as TGTGCCAGCAGAACCTCGACAGGGGAACTGAATCAGCCCCAGCATTTT.

This chain joins TRBV18 and TRBJ2-7, with 7 bases that match TRBD1. Germline V CDR1 and CDR2: KGHSH, LQKENI. The CDR3 has 13 amino acids. J gave up 5 bases and V 4 bases, and 5 bases lay outside the gene matches. CDR3: CASSRQGDNEQYF. For the CDR3, the DNA is TGTGCCAGCTCACGTCAGGGGGACAACGAGCAGTACTTC.

The rearrangement links TRBV29-1 to TRBJ2-1, with 7 bases that match TRBD2. In germline, CDR1 is SQVTM, CDR2 ANQGSEA. The CDR3 length is 13 residues. With 2 bases clipped from V and 5 bases from J, the junction kept 3 bases outside the gene matches. CDR3 residues: CSVEIAGDNEQFF. DNA for the CDR3: TGCAGCGTTGAAATTGCGGGGGACAATGAGCAGTTCTTC.

The chain employs TRBV23-1 and TRBJ1-2; D might be TRBD1 (6 bases). TRBV23-1 is assigned to the ORF class and has an uncertain function. V shed 2 bases and J shed 2 bases, with 15 bases lying between them. The CDR3 is made up of 16 amino acids. The CDR3 region is CASSQARRRGNYGYTF. The CDR3 DNA follows: TGCGCCAGCAGTCAAGCTCGACGGAGGGGGAACTATGGCTACACCTTC.

About this clone itself: A junction end diverges from the germline sequence, so it may reflect a read error. Distinct nucleotide sequences in the sample also encode this CDR3. The rearrangement joins TRBV5-4 to TRBJ2-7; D is uncertain. Germline values: CDR1 SGHNT, CDR2 YYREEE (reference sequence). The CDR3 is 11 residues long. The CDR3 loop reads CASSNTNEQYF. In DNA form, the CDR3 reads TGCGCCAGCAGTAACACGAACGAGCAGTACTTC.

The rearrangement uses TRBV4-2 and TRBJ2-1; 9 nucleotides align to TRBD2. J was trimmed by 7 bases and V by 0 bases; bases with no gene match: 4. Germline V lookup: CDR1 LGHNA, CDR2 YNFKEQ. The CDR3 is 15 residues long. CDR3 in amino acids: CASSQEGSGGNEQFF. The CDR3 DNA is TGTGCCAGCAGCCAAGAGGGTAGCGGGGGTAATGAGCAGTTCTTC.

CDR3: CASSIRDAGTTYYNEQFF. The CDR3, as DNA: TGCGCCAGCAGCATCCGGGACGCCGGGACTACCTACTACAATGAGCAGTTCTTC. This chain joins TRBV5-1 and TRBJ2-1; 7 bases are shared with TRBD2. In germline, CDR1 is SGHRS, CDR2 YFSETQ. The CDR3 has 18 residues. The junction had 16 bases not matched to a gene; V was cut back by 4 bases and J by 3 bases.

The chain recombines TRBV19 with TRBJ1-1; D ambiguous. Trimming pared 3 bases from V and 4 bases from J, leaving 12 bases between. This CDR3 region has 14 residues. CDR1 LNHDA and CDR2 SQIVND come from the germline V gene (reference sequence). CDR3 protein: CASSMLGEGTEAFF. CDR3 nucleotide sequence: TGTGCCAGTAGTATGCTTGGGGAGGGCACTGAAGCTTTCTTT.

This clone showed up just a few times. J is TRBJ2-5 and V is TRBV28, with D possibly TRBD2 on 5 matching bases. The CDR3 contains 15 residues. CDR1 MDHEN and CDR2 SYDVKM come from the germline V gene. V was clipped by 4 bases and J by 4 bases, with 16 bases between them. CDR3 amino acids: CASSYTAGLGETQYF. CDR3 nucleotide sequence: TGTGCCAGCAGTTATACGGCGGGTCTAGGAGAGACCCAGTACTTC.

Relative to its sample, this clone is large (0.1 to 1%). The V call is TRBV19, the J call TRBJ1-1; weak D call: TRBD1 (6 bases). The CDR3 extends over 14 amino acids. CDR1 is LNHDA and CDR2 is SQIVND in the germline V gene (reference sequence). V was clipped by 3 bases and J by 4 bases, with 12 bases between them. CDR3 region: CASSMPQGSTEAFF. The CDR3 DNA reads TGTGCCAGTAGTATGCCGCAGGGGTCCACTGAAGCTTTCTTT.

The chain couples TRBV7-5 to TRBJ2-7; the D call of TRBD1 is as the table states it, not checked on the DNA. TRBV7-5 is an annotated pseudogene. The CDR3 runs to 17 residues. The CDR3 DNA follows: TGTGCCAGCAGCTTACCCTCGGACAGCCTGAACCTTTACGAGCAGTACTTC. Its protein is CASSLPSDSLNLYEQYF.

CDR3 coding DNA: TGTGCCAGCAGTTTACTTCCACAGATGAGTTTTGAGACCCAGTACTTC. It yields the protein CASSLLPQMSFETQYF. V and J are TRBV27 and TRBJ2-5; D not resolved. This CDR3 contains 16 residues. Trimming left V 2 bases short and J 5 bases short, with 18 bases between. Germline V CDR1 and CDR2: MNHEY, SMNVEV (reference sequence).

This chain links TRBV6-4 with TRBJ2-1; 10 bases are a match to TRBD1. Per the germline V gene, CDR1 is MRHNA and CDR2 is SNTAGT. This CDR3 contains 15 residues. J gave up 3 bases and V 2 bases, and 1 base lay outside the gene matches. As DNA, the CDR3 is TGTGCCAGCAGTGACGGGACAGGGGACTACAATGAGCAGTTCTTC. The encoded protein is CASSDGTGDYNEQFF.

This clone was recorded once. This chain uses TRBV28 with TRBJ1-2; weak D call: TRBD1 (5 bases). The germline gives CDR1 MDHEN, CDR2 SYDVKM. The CDR3 length is 13 residues. Trimming removed 6 bases from V and 6 bases from J, with 14 bases in between. The CDR3 DNA is TGTGCCAGCAGCCCGGGACGGAAACATGGCTACACCTTC. Translated: CASSPGRKHGYTF.

A single count supports this clone. The V call is TRBV19, the J call TRBJ2-7; D perhaps matches TRBD2 (5 bases). V was clipped by 5 bases and J by 1 base, with 15 bases between them. Germline V gives CDR1 LNHDA, CDR2 SQIVND (reference sequence). The CDR3 covers 15 residues. The CDR3 DNA is TGTGCCAGTAGTCCGGCGGTCTCGGGGTCCTACGAGCAGTACTTC. It yields the protein CASSPAVSGSYEQYF.

The V call is TRBV6-6, the J call TRBJ2-7; no reliable D call. CDR1 is MNHNY and CDR2 is SVGAGI in the germline V gene (reference sequence). V was clipped by 6 bases and J by 2 bases, with 5 bases between them. The CDR3 extends over 11 amino acids. The CDR3 sequence is CASSPTYEQYF. CDR3 nucleotide sequence: TGTGCCAGCAGCCCAACCTACGAGCAGTACTTC.

The chain links TRBV7-2 to TRBJ2-7; D may be TRBD1 (6 bases). The germline V gene encodes CDR1 SGHTA and CDR2 FQGNSA. This CDR3 region has 13 residues. The germline V and J ends were trimmed by 5 bases and 3 bases, with 11 bases remaining between them. The chain's CDR3 is CASSPGQNYEQYF. CDR3 nucleotides: TGTGCCAGCAGCCCCGGACAGAACTACGAGCAGTACTTC.

This clone is medium-sized in the sample. The rearrangement links TRBV11-3 to TRBJ2-3, with D perhaps TRBD2 (6 bases). Germline CDR1 reads SGHNT; CDR2 reads YENEEA. The CDR3 is 14 amino acids. Trimming cost V 5 bases and J 2 bases, with 11 bases left between them. The CDR3 here is CASSKGLFTDTQYF. CDR3 nucleotides: TGTGCCAGCAGCAAGGGACTGTTCACAGATACGCAGTATTTT.

The chain carries TRBV6-5 and TRBJ2-7; no clear D gene. V shed 0 bases and J shed 3 bases, with 12 bases lying between them. Germline V gives CDR1 MNHEY, CDR2 SVGAGI. This CDR3 region has 15 residues. The CDR3 DNA is TGTGCCAGCAGTTACTCGAAGCAGGACCGCTACGAGCAGTACTTC. Translating it yields CASSYSKQDRYEQYF.

This clone was seen a single time. The V and J genes are TRBV5-4 and TRBJ2-7; weak D call: TRBD2 (5 bases). The CDR3 consists of 14 residues. Per the germline V gene, CDR1 is SGHNT and CDR2 is YYREEE (reference sequence). The ends were cut back, 4 bases at V and 0 bases at J, with 11 bases in the middle. The CDR3: CASSPGLSSYEQYF. The DNA for the CDR3 is TGTGCCAGCAGCCCTGGACTGAGCTCCTACGAGCAGTACTTC.

The chain links TRBV5-6 to TRBJ2-5, with TRBD1 matching over 7 bases. Trimming removed 0 bases from V and 3 bases from J; junction bases left unmatched: 14. This CDR3 spans 18 amino acids. Germline assignment: CDR1 SGHDT and CDR2 YYEEEE. CDR3 region: CASSLVGQTITQEETQYF. The CDR3 region has the DNA TGTGCCAGCAGCTTGGTGGGACAGACAATAACCCAGGAAGAGACCCAGTACTTC.

The V call is TRBV7-8, the J call TRBJ2-1; tentatively, D is TRBD1 (6 bases). CDR1 is SGHVS and CDR2 is FQNEAQ in the germline V gene. This CDR3 contains 14 residues. The V end lost 4 bases, the J end lost 3 bases, and 10 bases lay between the germline ends. The CDR3 DNA reads TGTGCCAGCAGCTCGGACAGTATCTACAATGAGCAGTTCTTC. It encodes CASSSDSIYNEQFF.

V usage is TRBV6-4 and J usage is TRBJ2-1; unclear D gene. Germline V gene sequence: CDR1 MRHNA, CDR2 SNTAGT. The CDR3 is 15 amino acids. The V and J ends lost 4 bases and 3 bases respectively, with 13 bases between them. CDR3 region: CASSVYLGDYNEQFF. Written as DNA, the CDR3 is TGTGCCAGCAGTGTATACCTCGGAGACTACAATGAGCAGTTCTTC.